At least ten counts were recorded for the clone carrying this T cell receptor (beta chain). Antigen unknown. The data originate from a study of T cells in Graves' hyperthyroidism and ophthalmopathy. Across the whole study: Peripheral blood was secured at the point of initial diagnosis, before any treatment. Notes on the study in general: Classification by a 13 V-J model distinguished ophthalmopathy from stable hyperthyroidism. Within blood appeared most thyroid clonotypes that had expanded above 0.001.

The CDR3 regions of TCR beta were amplified from RNA transcripts. An initial round of RT-PCR targeting the TCR CDR3 relied on the HTBI primer set. TCRdb processed the multiplex PCR reads anew with MiXCR; each CDR3 protein has one entry. The sample includes about 550,000 distinct CDR3 sequences, less than 25% seen only once; the top ten take 26%. Germline values: CDR1 GTSNPN, CDR2 SVGIG (reference sequence). The CDR3 sequence is 12 residues long. V gave up 1 base and J gave up 5 bases, with 8 bases separating them. Stable Graves' hyperthyroidism meant no ophthalmopathy progression within 18 months. Material for sequencing was blood. The sequence derives from a man younger than 35 with Graves' hyperthyroidism. V is TRBV30 and J is TRBJ2-5; D not resolved. The CDR3 DNA reads as TGTGCCTGGAGTGCGGTCGGGGAGACCCAGTACTTC. Translated: CAWSAVGETQYF.